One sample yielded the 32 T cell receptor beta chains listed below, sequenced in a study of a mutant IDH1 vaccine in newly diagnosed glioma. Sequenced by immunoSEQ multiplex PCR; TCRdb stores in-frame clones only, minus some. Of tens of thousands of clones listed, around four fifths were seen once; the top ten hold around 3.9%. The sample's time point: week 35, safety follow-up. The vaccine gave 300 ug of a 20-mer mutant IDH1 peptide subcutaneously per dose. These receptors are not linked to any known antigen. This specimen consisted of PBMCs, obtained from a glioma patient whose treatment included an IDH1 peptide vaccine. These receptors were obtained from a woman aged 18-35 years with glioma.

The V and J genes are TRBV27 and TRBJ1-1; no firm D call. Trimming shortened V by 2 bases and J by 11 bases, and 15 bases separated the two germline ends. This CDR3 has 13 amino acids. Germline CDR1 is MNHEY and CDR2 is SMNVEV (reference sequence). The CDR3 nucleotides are TGTGCCAGCAGTTTAAATCGGTTGAGTACGGCTTTCTTT. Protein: CASSLNRLSTAFF.

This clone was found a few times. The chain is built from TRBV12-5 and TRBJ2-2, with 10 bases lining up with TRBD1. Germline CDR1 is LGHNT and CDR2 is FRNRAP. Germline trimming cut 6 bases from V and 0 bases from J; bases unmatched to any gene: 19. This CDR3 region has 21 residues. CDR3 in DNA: TGTGCTAGTGGCTCAGTTTTGCCGGGACAGGGGAGAAACGCGAACACCGGGGAGCTGTTTTTT. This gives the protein CASGSVLPGQGRNANTGELFF.

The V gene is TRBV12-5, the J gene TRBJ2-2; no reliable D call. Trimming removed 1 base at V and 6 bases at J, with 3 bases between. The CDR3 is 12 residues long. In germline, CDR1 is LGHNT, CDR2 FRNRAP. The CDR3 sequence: CASGLGAGELFF. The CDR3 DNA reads TGTGCTAGTGGTTTGGGAGCCGGGGAGCTGTTTTTT.

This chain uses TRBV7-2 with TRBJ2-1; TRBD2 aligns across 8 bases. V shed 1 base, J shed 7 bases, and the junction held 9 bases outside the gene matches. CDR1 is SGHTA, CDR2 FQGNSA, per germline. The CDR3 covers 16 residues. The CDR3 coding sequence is TGTGCCAGCAGCTTAGGACCCGGGACTAGGCTGAATGAGCAGTTCTTC. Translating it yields CASSLGPGTRLNEQFF. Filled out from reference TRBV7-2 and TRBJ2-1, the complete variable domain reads GAGVSQSPSNKVTEKGKDVELRCDPISGHTALYWYRQSLGQGLEFLIYFQGNSAPDKSGLPSDRFSAERTGGSVSTLTIQRTQQEDSAVYLCASSLGPGTRLNEQFFGPGTRLTVL.

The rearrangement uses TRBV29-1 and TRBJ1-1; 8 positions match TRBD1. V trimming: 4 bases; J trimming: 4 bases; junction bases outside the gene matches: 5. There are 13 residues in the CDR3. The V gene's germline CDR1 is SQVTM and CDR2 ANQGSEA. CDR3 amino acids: CSVGTGLSTEAFF. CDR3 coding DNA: TGCAGCGTTGGGACAGGGCTGAGCACTGAAGCTTTCTTT.

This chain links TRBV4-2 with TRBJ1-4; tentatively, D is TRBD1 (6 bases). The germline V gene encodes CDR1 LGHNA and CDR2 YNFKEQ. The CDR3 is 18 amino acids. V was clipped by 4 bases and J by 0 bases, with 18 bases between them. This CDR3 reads CASSPADRFLATNEKLFF. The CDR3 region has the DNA TGTGCCAGCAGCCCTGCCGACAGGTTCCTTGCAACTAATGAAAAACTGTTTTTT.

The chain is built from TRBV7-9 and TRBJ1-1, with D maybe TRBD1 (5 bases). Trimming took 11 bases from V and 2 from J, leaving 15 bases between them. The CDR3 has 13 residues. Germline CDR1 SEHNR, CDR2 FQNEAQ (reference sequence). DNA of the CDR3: TGTGCCGGGGCTGGAAGGCTCAACACTGAAGCTTTCTTT. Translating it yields CAGAGRLNTEAFF.

The CDR3 DNA sequence: TGTGCCAGCAGTTACCGGACTAGCGGGAGGGCAGATACGCAGTATTTT. As protein: CASSYRTSGRADTQYF. The chain has TRBV6-5 and TRBJ2-3; 15 bases align to TRBD2. The V gene's germline CDR1 is MNHEY and CDR2 SVGAGI. Losses at the gene ends were 2 bases for V and 4 bases for J; bases not matched to a gene: 1. There are 16 residues in the CDR3.

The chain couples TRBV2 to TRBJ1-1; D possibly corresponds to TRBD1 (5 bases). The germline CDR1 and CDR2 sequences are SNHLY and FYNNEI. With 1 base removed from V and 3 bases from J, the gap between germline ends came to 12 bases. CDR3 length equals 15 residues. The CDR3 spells CASSEVVLGDTEAFF. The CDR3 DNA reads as TGTGCCAGCAGTGAAGTTGTCCTAGGGGACACTGAAGCTTTCTTT.

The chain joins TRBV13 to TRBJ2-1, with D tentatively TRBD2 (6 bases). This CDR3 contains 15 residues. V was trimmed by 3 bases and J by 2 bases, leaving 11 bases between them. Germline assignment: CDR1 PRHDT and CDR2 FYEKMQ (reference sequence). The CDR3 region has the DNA TGTGCCAGCAGCTTCGGGACTGTAACCTACAATGAGCAGTTCTTC. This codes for CASSFGTVTYNEQFF.

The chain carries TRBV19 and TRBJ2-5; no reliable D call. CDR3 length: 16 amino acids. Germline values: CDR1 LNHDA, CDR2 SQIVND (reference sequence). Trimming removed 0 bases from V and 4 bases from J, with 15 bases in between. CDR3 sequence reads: CASSIDATRVLETQYF. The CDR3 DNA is TGTGCCAGTAGTATAGATGCGACTCGGGTACTAGAGACCCAGTACTTC.

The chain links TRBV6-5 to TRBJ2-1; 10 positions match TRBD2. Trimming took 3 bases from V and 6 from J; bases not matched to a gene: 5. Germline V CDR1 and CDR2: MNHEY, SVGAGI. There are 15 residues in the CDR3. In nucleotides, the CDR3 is TGTGCCAGCAGTTATCGACTAGCGGGCCGCAATGAGCAGTTCTTC. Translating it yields CASSYRLAGRNEQFF.

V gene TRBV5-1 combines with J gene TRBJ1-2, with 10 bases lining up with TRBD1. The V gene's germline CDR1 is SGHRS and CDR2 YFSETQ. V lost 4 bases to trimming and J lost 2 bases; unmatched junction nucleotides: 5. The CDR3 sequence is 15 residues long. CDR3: CASSAPGQGNYGYTF. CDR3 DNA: TGCGCCAGCAGCGCACCGGGACAGGGGAACTATGGCTACACCTTC.

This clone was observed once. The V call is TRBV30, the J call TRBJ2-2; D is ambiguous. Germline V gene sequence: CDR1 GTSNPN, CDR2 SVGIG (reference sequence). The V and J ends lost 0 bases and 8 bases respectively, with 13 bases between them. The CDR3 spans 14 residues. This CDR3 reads CAWSVGAKGGELFF. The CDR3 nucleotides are TGTGCCTGGAGTGTAGGAGCAAAAGGGGGGGAGCTGTTTTTT.

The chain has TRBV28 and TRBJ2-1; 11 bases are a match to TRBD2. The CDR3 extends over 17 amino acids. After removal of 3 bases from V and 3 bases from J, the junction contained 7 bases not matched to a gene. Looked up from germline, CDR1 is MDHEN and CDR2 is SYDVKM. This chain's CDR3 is CASSFGSGGALYNEQFF. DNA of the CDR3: TGTGCCAGCAGTTTTGGTAGCGGGGGGGCACTCTACAATGAGCAGTTCTTC.

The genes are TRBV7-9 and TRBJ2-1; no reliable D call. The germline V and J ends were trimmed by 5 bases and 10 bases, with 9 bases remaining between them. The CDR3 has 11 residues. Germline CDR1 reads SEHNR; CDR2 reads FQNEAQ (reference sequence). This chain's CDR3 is CASSLPREQFF. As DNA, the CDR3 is TGTGCCAGCAGCCTACCCCGGGAGCAGTTCTTC.

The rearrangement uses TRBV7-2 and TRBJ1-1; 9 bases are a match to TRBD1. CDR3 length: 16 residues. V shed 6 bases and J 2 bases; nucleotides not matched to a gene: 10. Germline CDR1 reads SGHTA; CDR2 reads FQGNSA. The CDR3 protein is CASRPTGGAGNTEAFF. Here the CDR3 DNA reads TGTGCCAGCAGGCCTACAGGGGGCGCAGGTAACACTGAAGCTTTCTTT.

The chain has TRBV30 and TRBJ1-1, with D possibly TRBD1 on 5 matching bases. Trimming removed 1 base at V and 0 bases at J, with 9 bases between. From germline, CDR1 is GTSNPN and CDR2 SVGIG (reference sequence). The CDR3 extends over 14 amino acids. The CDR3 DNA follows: TGTGCCTGGAGTGAGGACAACTTGAACACTGAAGCTTTCTTT. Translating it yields CAWSEDNLNTEAFF.

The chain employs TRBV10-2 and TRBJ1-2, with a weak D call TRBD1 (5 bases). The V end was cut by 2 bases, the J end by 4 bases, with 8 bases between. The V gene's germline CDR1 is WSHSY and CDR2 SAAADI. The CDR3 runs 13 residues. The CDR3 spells CASSELGAYGYTF. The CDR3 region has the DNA TGCGCCAGCAGTGAGCTTGGGGCCTATGGCTACACCTTC.

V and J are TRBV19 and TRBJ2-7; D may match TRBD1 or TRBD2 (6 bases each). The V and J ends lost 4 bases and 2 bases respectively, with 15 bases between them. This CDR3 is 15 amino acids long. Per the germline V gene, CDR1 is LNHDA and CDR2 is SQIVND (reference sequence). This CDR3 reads CASSTLSGATYEQYF. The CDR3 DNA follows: TGTGCCAGTAGTACCTTATCGGGGGCGACCTACGAGCAGTACTTC.

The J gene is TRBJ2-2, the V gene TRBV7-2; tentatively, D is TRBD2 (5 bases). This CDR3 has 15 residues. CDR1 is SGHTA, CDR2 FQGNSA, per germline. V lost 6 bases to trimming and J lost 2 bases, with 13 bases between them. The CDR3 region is CASRPAAVNTGELFF. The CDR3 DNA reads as TGTGCCAGCAGACCCGCAGCGGTTAACACCGGGGAGCTGTTTTTT.

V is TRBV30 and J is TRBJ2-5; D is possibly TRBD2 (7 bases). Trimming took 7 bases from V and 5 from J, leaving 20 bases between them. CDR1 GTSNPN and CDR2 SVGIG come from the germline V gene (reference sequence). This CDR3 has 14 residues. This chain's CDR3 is CASRGGLRGETQYF. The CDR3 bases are TGTGCCTCGAGGGGGGGGCTGAGAGGCGAGACCCAGTACTTC.

In DNA, the CDR3 is TGTGCCAGCAAGCCAGGATCTAACTATGGCTACACCTTC. Its translation: CASKPGSNYGYTF. This chain uses TRBV2 with TRBJ1-2; D uncertain. Germline V gene sequence: CDR1 SNHLY, CDR2 FYNNEI. The CDR3 extends over 13 amino acids. V was pared by 7 bases and J by 0 bases, with 9 bases between.

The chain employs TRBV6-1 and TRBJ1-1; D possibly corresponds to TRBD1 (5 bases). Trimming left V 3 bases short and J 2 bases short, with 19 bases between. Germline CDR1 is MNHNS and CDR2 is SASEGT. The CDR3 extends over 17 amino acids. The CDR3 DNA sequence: TGTGCCAGCAGTGACCGGGACGTCTTTAGCGACAACACTGAAGCTTTCTTT. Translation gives CASSDRDVFSDNTEAFF.

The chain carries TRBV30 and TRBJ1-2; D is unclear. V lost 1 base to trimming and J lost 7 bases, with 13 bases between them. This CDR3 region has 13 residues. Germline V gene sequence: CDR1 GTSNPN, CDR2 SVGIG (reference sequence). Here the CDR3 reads CAWSGLPEGGYTF. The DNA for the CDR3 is TGTGCCTGGAGTGGGCTCCCGGAGGGTGGCTACACCTTC. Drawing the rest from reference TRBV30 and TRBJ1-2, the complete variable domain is SQTIHQWPATLVQPVGSPLSLECTVEGTSNPNLYWYRQAAGRGLQLLFYSVGIGQISSEVPQNLSASRPQDRQFILSSKKLLLSDSGFYLCAWSGLPEGGYTFGSGTRLTVV.

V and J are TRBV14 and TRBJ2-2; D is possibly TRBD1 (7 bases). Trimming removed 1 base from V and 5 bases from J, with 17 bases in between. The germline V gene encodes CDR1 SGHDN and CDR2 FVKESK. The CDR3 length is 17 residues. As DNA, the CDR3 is TGTGCCAGCAGCCAAGTGGGCTCCAGGGGGAGGACCGGGGAGCTGTTTTTT. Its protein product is CASSQVGSRGRTGELFF. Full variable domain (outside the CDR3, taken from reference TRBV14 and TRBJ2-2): EAGVTQFPSHSVIEKGQTVTLRCDPISGHDNLYWYRRVMGKEIKFLLHFVKESKQDESGMPNNRFLAERTGGTYSTLKVQPAELEDSGVYFCASSQVGSRGRTGELFFGEGSRLTVL.

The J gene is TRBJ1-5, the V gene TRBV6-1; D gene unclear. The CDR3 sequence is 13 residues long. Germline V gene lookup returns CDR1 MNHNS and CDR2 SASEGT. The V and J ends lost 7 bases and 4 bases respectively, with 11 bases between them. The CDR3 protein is CASTVSQNQPQHF. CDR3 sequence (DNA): TGTGCCAGCACGGTCTCCCAAAATCAGCCCCAGCATTTT.

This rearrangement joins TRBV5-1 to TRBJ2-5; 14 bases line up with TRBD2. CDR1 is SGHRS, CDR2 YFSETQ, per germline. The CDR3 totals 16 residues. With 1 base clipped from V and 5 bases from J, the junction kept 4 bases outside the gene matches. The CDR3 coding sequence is TGCGCCAGCAGCTTGCAGGGACTAGCGGGGGTGGAGACCCAGTACTTC. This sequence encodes CASSLQGLAGVETQYF.

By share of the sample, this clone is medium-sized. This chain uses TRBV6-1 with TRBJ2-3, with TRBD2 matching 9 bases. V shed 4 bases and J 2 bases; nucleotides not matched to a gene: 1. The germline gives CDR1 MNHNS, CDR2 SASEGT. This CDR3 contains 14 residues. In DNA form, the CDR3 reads TGTGCCAGCAGTGGCGGGGGGGCCACAGATACGCAGTATTTT. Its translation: CASSGGGATDTQYF.

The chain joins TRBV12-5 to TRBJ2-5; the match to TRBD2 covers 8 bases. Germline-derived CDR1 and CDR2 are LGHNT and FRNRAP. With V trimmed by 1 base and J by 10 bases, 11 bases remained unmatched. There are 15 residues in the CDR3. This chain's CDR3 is CASGLATSGTPLQYF. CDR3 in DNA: TGTGCTAGTGGTTTGGCTACTAGCGGTACCCCCCTCCAGTACTTC.

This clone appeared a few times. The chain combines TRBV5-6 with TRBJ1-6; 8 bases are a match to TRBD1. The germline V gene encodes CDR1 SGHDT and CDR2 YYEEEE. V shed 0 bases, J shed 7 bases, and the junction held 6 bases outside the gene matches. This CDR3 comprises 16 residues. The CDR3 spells CASSLASWTGNSPLHF. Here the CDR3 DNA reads TGTGCCAGCAGCTTGGCTTCTTGGACAGGGAATTCACCCCTCCACTTT.

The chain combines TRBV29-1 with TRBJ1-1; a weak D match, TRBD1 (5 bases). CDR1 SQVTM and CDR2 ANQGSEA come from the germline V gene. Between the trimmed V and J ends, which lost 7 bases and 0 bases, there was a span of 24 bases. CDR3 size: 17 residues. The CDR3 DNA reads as TGCAGCGCCCACCCGATCCGGGACCATGACGTGAACACTGAAGCTTTCTTT. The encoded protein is CSAHPIRDHDVNTEAFF.